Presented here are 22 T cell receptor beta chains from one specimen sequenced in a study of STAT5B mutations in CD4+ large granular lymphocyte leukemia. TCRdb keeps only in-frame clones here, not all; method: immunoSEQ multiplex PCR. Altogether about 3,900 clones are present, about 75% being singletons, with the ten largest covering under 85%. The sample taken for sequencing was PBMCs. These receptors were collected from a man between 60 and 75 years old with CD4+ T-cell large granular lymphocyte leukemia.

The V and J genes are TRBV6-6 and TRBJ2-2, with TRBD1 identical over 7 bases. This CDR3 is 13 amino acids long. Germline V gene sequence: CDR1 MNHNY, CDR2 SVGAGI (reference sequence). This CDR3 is CATRQGRTGELFF. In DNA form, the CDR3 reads TGTGCGACCCGACAGGGTAGGACCGGGGAGCTGTTTTTT.

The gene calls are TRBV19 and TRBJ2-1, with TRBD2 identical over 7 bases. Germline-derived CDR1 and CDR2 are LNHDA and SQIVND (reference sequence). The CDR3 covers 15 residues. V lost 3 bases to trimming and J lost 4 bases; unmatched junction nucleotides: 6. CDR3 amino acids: CASSMVTGGYNEQFF. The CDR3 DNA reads TGTGCCAGTAGTATGGTAACGGGAGGATACAATGAGCAGTTCTTC.

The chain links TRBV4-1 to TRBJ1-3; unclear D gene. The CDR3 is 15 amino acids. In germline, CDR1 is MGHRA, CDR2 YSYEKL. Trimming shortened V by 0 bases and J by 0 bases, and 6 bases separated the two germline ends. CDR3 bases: TGCGCCAGCAGCCAAGAGGTTTCCTCTGGAAACACCATATATTTT. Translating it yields CASSQEVSSGNTIYF.

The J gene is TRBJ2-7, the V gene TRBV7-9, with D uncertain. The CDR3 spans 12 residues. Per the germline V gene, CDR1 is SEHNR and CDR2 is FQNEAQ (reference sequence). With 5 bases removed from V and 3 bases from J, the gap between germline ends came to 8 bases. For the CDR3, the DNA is TGTGCCAGCAGCCAGACTGACTACGAGCAGTACTTC. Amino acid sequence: CASSQTDYEQYF.

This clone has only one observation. CDR3 in DNA: TGTGCCAGCTTCGTAGGGCCGGGCACTGAAGCTTTCTTT. Its translation is CASFVGPGTEAFF. The chain combines TRBV6-6 with TRBJ1-1; no clear D gene. The V gene lost 8 bases and the J gene lost 4 bases, with 14 bases spanning the gap. CDR1 MNHNY and CDR2 SVGAGI come from the germline V gene (reference sequence). The CDR3 totals 13 residues.

CDR3 DNA: TGTGCTAGTGGTCCAAACCCCTCCGCTCGCGGCGGCTACACCTTC. As protein: CASGPNPSARGGYTF. The V and J genes are TRBV12-5 and TRBJ1-2; D call uncertain. The CDR3 length is 15 residues. The ends were cut back, 5 bases at V and 8 bases at J, with 21 bases in the middle. The germline V gene has CDR1 LGHNT and CDR2 FRNRAP.

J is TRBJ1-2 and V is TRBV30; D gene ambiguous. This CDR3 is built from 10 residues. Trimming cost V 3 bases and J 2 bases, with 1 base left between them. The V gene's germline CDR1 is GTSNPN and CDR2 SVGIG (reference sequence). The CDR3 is CAWRNYGYTF. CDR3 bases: TGTGCCTGGAGGAACTATGGCTACACCTTC.

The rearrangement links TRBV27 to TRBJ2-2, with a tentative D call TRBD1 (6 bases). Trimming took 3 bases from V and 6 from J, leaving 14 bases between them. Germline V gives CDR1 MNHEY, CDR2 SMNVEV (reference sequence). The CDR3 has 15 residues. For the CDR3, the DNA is TGTGCCAGCAGTTTGGGCGCGACAGGAGCCGGGGAGCTGTTTTTT. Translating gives CASSLGATGAGELFF.

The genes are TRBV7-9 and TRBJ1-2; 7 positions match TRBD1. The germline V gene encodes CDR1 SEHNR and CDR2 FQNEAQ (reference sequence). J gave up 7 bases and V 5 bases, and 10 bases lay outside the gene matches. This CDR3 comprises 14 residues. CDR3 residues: CASSINTGEIGYTF. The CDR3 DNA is TGTGCCAGCAGCATCAACACAGGGGAGATTGGCTACACCTTC.

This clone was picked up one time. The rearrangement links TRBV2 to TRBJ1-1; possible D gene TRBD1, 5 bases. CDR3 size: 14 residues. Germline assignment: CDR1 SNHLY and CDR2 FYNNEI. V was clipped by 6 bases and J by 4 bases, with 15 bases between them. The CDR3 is CASRETVTGTEAFF. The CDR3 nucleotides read TGTGCCAGCAGGGAGACAGTAACCGGCACTGAAGCTTTCTTT. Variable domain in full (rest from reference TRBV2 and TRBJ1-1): EPEVTQTPSHQVTQMGQEVILRCVPISNHLYFYWYRQILGQKVEFLVSFYNNEISEKSEIFDDQFSVERPDGSNFTLKIRSTKLEDSAMYFCASRETVTGTEAFFGQGTRLTVV.

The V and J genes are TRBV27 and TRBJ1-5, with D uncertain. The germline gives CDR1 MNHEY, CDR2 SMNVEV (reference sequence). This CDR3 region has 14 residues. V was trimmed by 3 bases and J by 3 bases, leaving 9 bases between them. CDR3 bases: TGTGCCAGCAGTTTGAACAGCCTCAATCAGCCCCAGCATTTT. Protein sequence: CASSLNSLNQPQHF.

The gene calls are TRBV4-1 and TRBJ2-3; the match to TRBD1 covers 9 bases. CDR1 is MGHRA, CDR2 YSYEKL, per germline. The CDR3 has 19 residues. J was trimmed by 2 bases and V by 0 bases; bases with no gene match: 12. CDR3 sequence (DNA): TGCGCCAGCAGCCAAGATCCTCCGGGGGGACAGGGTGTCACAGATACGCAGTATTTT. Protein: CASSQDPPGGQGVTDTQYF.

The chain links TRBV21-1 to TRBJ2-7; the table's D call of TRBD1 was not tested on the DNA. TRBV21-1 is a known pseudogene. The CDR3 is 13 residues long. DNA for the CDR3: TGTGCCAGCAGCAAAGTGCGCAGGGACGAGCAGTACTTC. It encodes CASSKVRRDEQYF.

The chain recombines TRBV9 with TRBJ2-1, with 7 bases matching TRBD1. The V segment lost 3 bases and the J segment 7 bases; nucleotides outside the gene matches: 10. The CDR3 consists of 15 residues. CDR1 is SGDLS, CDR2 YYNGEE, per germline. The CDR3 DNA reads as TGTGCCAGCAGCGCATACGCCGGGACAGCGAATGAGCAGTTCTTC. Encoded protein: CASSAYAGTANEQFF.

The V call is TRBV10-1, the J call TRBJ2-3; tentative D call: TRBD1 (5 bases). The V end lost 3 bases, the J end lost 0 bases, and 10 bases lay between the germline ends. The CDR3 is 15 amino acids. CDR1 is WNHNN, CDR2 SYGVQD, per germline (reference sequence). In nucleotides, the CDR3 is TGCGCCAGCAGTGAAGGGGCCTACAGCACAGATACGCAGTATTTT. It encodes CASSEGAYSTDTQYF.

CDR3 loop: CASSPGTGINEQYF. CDR3 DNA sequence: TGTGCCAGCAGTCCCGGGACAGGAATAAACGAGCAGTACTTC. V and J are TRBV6-5 and TRBJ2-7, with 8 positions matching TRBD1. J was trimmed by 5 bases and V by 5 bases; bases with no gene match: 8. CDR1 is MNHEY and CDR2 is SVGAGI in the germline V gene. CDR3 length: 14 residues.

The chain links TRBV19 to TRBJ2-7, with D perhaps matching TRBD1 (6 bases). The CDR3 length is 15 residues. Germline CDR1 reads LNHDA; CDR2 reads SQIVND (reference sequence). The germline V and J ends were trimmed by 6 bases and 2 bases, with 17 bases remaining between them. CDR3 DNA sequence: TGTGCCAGTAGCAGCCCCCGGACAGAGCCCTACGAGCAGTACTTC. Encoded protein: CASSSPRTEPYEQYF. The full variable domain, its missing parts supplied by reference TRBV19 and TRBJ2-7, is DGGITQSPKYLFRKEGQNVTLSCEQNLNHDAMYWYRQDPGQGLRLIYYSQIVNDFQKGDIAEGYSVSREKKESFPLTVTSAQKNPTAFYLCASSSPRTEPYEQYFGPGTRLTVT.

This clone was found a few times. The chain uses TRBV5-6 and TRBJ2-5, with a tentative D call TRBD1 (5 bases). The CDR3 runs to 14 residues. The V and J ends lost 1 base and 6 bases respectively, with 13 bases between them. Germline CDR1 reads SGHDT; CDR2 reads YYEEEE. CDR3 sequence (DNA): TGTGCCAGCAGCTTGAGCGCAGGGAAAAAGACCCAGTACTTC. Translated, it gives CASSLSAGKKTQYF.

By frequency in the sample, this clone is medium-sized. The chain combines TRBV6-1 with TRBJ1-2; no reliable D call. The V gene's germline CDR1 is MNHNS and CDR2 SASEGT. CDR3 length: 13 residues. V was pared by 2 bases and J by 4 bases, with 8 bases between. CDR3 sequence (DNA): TGTGCCAGCAGTGAATCCGAATTCTATGGCTACACCTTC. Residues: CASSESEFYGYTF.

CDR3 bases: TGTGCCAGCAATTCCGGGCCTACAAACTATGGCTACACCTTC. Encoded protein: CASNSGPTNYGYTF. V is TRBV6-5 and J is TRBJ1-2, with no clear D. Trimming stripped 7 bases from V and 2 bases from J, with 14 bases between. The CDR3 has 14 amino acids. Germline V gives CDR1 MNHEY, CDR2 SVGAGI.

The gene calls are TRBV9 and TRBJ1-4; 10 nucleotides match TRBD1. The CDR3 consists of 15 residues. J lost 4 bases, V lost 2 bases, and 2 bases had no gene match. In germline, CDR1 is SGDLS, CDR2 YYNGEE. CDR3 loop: CASSVRDRGNEKLFF. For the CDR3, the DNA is TGTGCCAGCAGCGTTCGGGACAGGGGTAATGAAAAACTGTTTTTT. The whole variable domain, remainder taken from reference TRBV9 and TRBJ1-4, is DSGVTQTPKHLITATGQRVTLRCSPRSGDLSVYWYQQSLDQGLQFLIQYYNGEERAKGNILERFSAQQFPDLHSELNLSSLELGDSALYFCASSVRDRGNEKLFFGSGTQLSVL.

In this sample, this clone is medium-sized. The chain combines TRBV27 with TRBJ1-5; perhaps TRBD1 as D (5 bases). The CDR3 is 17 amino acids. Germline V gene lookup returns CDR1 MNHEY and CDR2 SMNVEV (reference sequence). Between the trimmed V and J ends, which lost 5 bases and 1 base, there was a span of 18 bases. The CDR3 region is CASSPIGWGESNQPQHF. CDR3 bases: TGTGCCAGCAGTCCCATCGGGTGGGGGGAAAGCAATCAGCCCCAGCATTTT.